These T cell receptor beta chains were read from a single sample in a study of PD-1 blockade in mismatch repair-deficient tumors. Repertoires were generated with immunoSEQ multiplex PCR, while TCRdb's copy carries only in-frame clones and drops some. The sample consists of more than 90,000 clones, around three quarters of them appearing once. The input for sequencing was peripheral blood, taken 60 weeks after starting pembrolizumab. These receptors were taken from an adult with mismatch repair-deficient cancer. Each CDR3 is given with its conserved first and last residue. A D gene is named only where the DNA matches it firmly. Size is stated for part of the rows, as once, few or many counts, or as a class when the clone is expanded.

CDR3,DNA,size,J,D,V
CASSLRGYEQYF,TGTGCCAGCAGTTTACGGGGCTACGAGCAGTACTTC,-,TRBJ2-7,-,TRBV27
CASSLVGYGYTF,TGTGCCAGCAGCTTAGTAGGCTATGGCTACACCTTC,-,TRBJ1-2,-,TRBV7-2
CASRWGQGNGYTF,TGTGCCAGCAGGTGGGGACAGGGAAATGGCTACACCTTC,-,TRBJ1-2,TRBD1,TRBV7-9
CASSLNSPGVEQYF,TGTGCCAGCAGCTTAAATTCTCCAGGGGTCGAGCAGTACTTC,-,TRBJ2-7,-,TRBV7-9
CASSPSGPYTEAFF,TGTGCCAGCAGCCCCTCGGGTCCTTACACTGAAGCTTTCTTT,once,TRBJ1-1,-,TRBV7-9
CASSEAGRVSYNEQFF,TGTGCCAGCAGTGAAGCGGGCAGGGTATCCTACAATGAGCAGTTCTTC,-,TRBJ2-1,-,TRBV2
CASSLTSGSSDTQYF,TGTGCCAGCAGCCTAACTAGCGGGAGCTCAGATACGCAGTATTTT,-,TRBJ2-3,TRBD2,TRBV11-1
CASSRTYRQPYGYTF,TGTGCCAGCAGTCGGACGTACCGACAACCTTATGGCTACACCTTC,-,TRBJ1-2,-,TRBV6-5
CASSPFRGYEQFF,TGTGCCAGTAGCCCGTTCCGGGGTTATGAGCAGTTCTTC,once,TRBJ2-1,-,TRBV19
CATQGRRYGYTF,TGTGCCACCCAGGGACGACGCTATGGCTACACCTTC,-,TRBJ1-2,-,TRBV30
CASSQITRVYEQYF,TGCGCCAGCAGCCAAATTACTCGGGTATACGAGCAGTACTTC,few,TRBJ2-7,-,TRBV4-1
CASSQLLAGVETQYF,TGTGCCAGCAGCCAACTACTAGCGGGAGTAGAGACCCAGTACTTC,-,TRBJ2-5,TRBD2,TRBV4-2
CASSPPQNTEAFF,TGTGCCAGCTCACCACCTCAAAACACTGAAGCTTTCTTT,-,TRBJ1-1,-,TRBV18
CASSKDSQETQYF,TGTGCCAGCAGCAAAGACAGCCAAGAGACCCAGTACTTC,-,TRBJ2-5,-,TRBV21-1
CASSTGRGGNQPQHF,TGTGCCAGCAGCACCGGGAGGGGGGGCAATCAGCCCCAGCATTTT,few,TRBJ1-5,-,TRBV11-2
CASSRGEDTQYF,TGTGCCAGCAGCCGAGGTGAAGATACGCAGTATTTT,-,TRBJ2-3,-,TRBV9
CASSLFGGTGGSLSYGYTF,TGTGCCAGCAGCTTATTTGGTGGAACAGGGGGCTCCTTATCCTATGGCTACACCTTC,few,TRBJ1-2,TRBD1,TRBV5-5
CAWSRRAYTGELFF,TGTGCCTGGAGCCGGCGGGCCTACACCGGGGAGCTGTTTTTT,-,TRBJ2-2,-,TRBV30
CASSPRTGVYEQYF,TGTGCCAGCAGCCCTAGGACAGGGGTATACGAGCAGTACTTC,-,TRBJ2-7,TRBD1,TRBV11-1
CASSLLNPDADTQYF,TGTGCCAGCAGTTTATTAAACCCCGACGCAGATACGCAGTATTTT,-,TRBJ2-3,-,TRBV27
CASSWLEGGEQYF,TGTGCCAGCAGCTGGCTAGAGGGGGGCGAGCAGTACTTC,-,TRBJ2-7,-,TRBV14
CASSHPITTGNQETQYF,TGTGCCAGCAGCCACCCTATCACTACAGGCAACCAAGAGACCCAGTACTTC,-,TRBJ2-5,-,TRBV14
CASSSDRANTEAFF,TGTGCCAGCAGCAGCGACAGGGCGAACACTGAAGCTTTCTTT,-,TRBJ1-1,TRBD1,TRBV9
CAISVGTSGSYEQYF,TGTGCCATCAGTGTTGGGACTAGCGGTTCCTACGAGCAGTACTTC,-,TRBJ2-7,TRBD2,TRBV10-3
CASTVKDQAFF,TGTGCCAGCACAGTGAAGGATCAAGCTTTCTTT,-,TRBJ1-1,-,TRBV2
CASSILGQALYEQYF,TGTGCCAGCAGCATCTTGGGACAGGCCCTCTACGAGCAGTACTTC,-,TRBJ2-7,TRBD1,TRBV7-2
CASSLAGGGEQFF,TGTGCCAGCAGCTTAGCGGGGGGGGGTGAGCAGTTCTTC,-,TRBJ2-1,TRBD2,TRBV7-6
CASTPGQGAAFF,TGTGCCAGCACCCCGGGACAGGGTGCAGCTTTCTTT,few,TRBJ1-1,TRBD1,TRBV6-5
CASSLTRSYEQYF,TGTGCCAGCAGCTTAACCAGGAGCTACGAGCAGTACTTC,-,TRBJ2-7,-,TRBV7-9
CASSLTGGHGSYEQYF,TGTGCCAGCAGTTTAACGGGGGGTCATGGTTCCTACGAGCAGTACTTC,-,TRBJ2-7,TRBD2,TRBV27
CASSPAGGQHNEQFF,TGCGCCAGCAGCCCAGCGGGGGGTCAGCACAATGAGCAGTTCTTC,-,TRBJ2-1,TRBD2,TRBV5-1
CASSNQGAQGDTQYF,TGTGCCAGTAGCAACCAGGGGGCGCAGGGAGATACGCAGTATTTT,-,TRBJ2-3,TRBD1,TRBV19
CASGLGGGGYNEQFF,TGTGCCAGTGGCCTCGGCGGGGGAGGGTACAATGAGCAGTTCTTC,few,TRBJ2-1,TRBD2,TRBV19
CASSVTSGGNNEQFF,TGCGCCAGCAGCGTGACTAGCGGAGGGAACAATGAGCAGTTCTTC,-,TRBJ2-1,TRBD2,TRBV5-1
CASSLWAGNGYTF,TGTGCCAGCAGCTTATGGGCGGGAAATGGCTACACCTTC,-,TRBJ1-2,-,TRBV7-3
CASSVARTGTDTQYF,TGTGCCAGTAGTGTAGCCCGGACCGGCACAGATACGCAGTATTTT,-,TRBJ2-3,-,TRBV19
CASSLAGGFYEQYF,TGTGCCAGCAGTTTGGCAGGGGGCTTTTACGAGCAGTACTTC,-,TRBJ2-7,TRBD1,TRBV27
CASRDRDRLVKLFF,TGCGCCAGCCGAGACCGGGACAGGTTAGTAAAACTGTTTTTT,-,TRBJ1-4,TRBD1,TRBV10-2
CASSSPSSYEQYF,TGTGCCAGCAGCTCGCCGAGCTCCTACGAGCAGTACTTC,-,TRBJ2-7,-,TRBV11-3
CASSEEETGVYEQYF,TGTGCCAGCAGTGAAGAGGAGACAGGGGTATACGAGCAGTACTTC,-,TRBJ2-7,TRBD1,TRBV2
CASSLRTGESGYTF,TGTGCCAGCAGCCTGCGGACAGGGGAAAGTGGCTACACCTTC,-,TRBJ1-2,TRBD1,TRBV7-6
CASSDGTSGIDEQFF,TGTGCCAGCAGCGACGGGACTAGCGGGATCGATGAGCAGTTCTTC,-,TRBJ2-1,TRBD2,TRBV5-5
CASSTLAGANTGELFF,TGCGCCAGCAGCACCTTAGCGGGGGCGAACACCGGGGAGCTGTTTTTT,-,TRBJ2-2,TRBD2,TRBV5-1
CASSVASGSSGANVLTF,TGTGCCAGCAGCGTAGCGTCAGGCAGCTCTGGGGCCAACGTCCTGACTTTC,few,TRBJ2-6,-,TRBV9
CAWESGTGVSDTQYF,TGTGCCTGGGAGAGCGGGACAGGGGTTTCAGATACGCAGTATTTT,-,TRBJ2-3,TRBD1,TRBV30
CASSLDSAAGFTDTQYF,TGTGCCAGCAGCTTGGATAGCGCTGCTGGGTTCACAGATACGCAGTATTTT,-,TRBJ2-3,-,TRBV7-2
CASSSRPGDSLMNTEAFF,TGTGCCAGCAGCAGCCGTCCCGGGGACAGCCTCATGAACACTGAAGCTTTCTTT,few,TRBJ1-1,TRBD1,TRBV4-2
CASGPLGTEAFF,TGTGCCAGCGGACCCCTGGGGACTGAAGCTTTCTTT,-,TRBJ1-1,-,TRBV6-5
CASRSEGGLINEQFF,TGTGCCAGCAGAAGTGAAGGGGGCCTAATCAATGAGCAGTTCTTC,-,TRBJ2-1,TRBD1,TRBV27
CASSQGQGGTEAFF,TGCGCCAGCAGCCAAGGACAGGGCGGAACTGAAGCTTTCTTT,-,TRBJ1-1,TRBD1,TRBV5-1
CASSWGSTEAFF,TGTGCCAGCAGTTGGGGGAGCACTGAAGCTTTCTTT,-,TRBJ1-1,-,TRBV6-5
CASSVGMGQGADTQYF,TGTGCCAGCAGCGTAGGCATGGGACAGGGGGCAGATACGCAGTATTTT,-,TRBJ2-3,TRBD1,TRBV9
CASSQQPQGGTEAFF,TGCGCCAGCAGCCAGCAGCCCCAAGGGGGCACTGAAGCTTTCTTT,-,TRBJ1-1,-,TRBV4-3
CAIRSLENEQFF,TGTGCCATCAGGTCACTAGAGAATGAGCAGTTCTTC,-,TRBJ2-1,-,TRBV10-3
CASSEAPAAYRDF,TGTGCCAGCAGTGAAGCCCCGGCTGCGTACCGCGACTTC,few,TRBJ1-2,-,TRBV6-1
CASSPPDGRNTIYF,TGTGCCAGCAGCCCACCGGACGGTCGAAACACCATATATTTT,-,TRBJ1-3,-,TRBV11-2
CASRLAGADTQYF,TGCGCCAGCAGGCTCGCGGGGGCAGATACGCAGTATTTT,-,TRBJ2-3,TRBD2,TRBV5-1